The 11 T cell receptor beta chains listed next were all sequenced from one sample in a study of cytomegalovirus exposure and HLA in healthy donors. With 60 Vbeta and 13 Jbeta primers, the PCR was carried out. Clones were read by immunoSEQ multiplex PCR, and TCRdb kept only the in-frame ones, dropping some. In the table there are fewer than 200,000 clones, 75% to 85% of which are singletons. Source material: PBMCs. The receptors were gathered from a female donor in good health and CMV-seronegative.

The chain is built from TRBV9 and TRBJ2-1, with a possible D match to TRBD2 (6 bases). The V end was cut by 2 bases, the J end by 8 bases, with 17 bases between. The CDR3 has 15 residues. CDR1 SGDLS and CDR2 YYNGEE come from the germline V gene. CDR3: CASSVSGTPRDEQFF. In DNA form, the CDR3 reads TGTGCCAGCAGCGTCTCCGGGACTCCACGGGATGAGCAGTTCTTC.

This clone was seen a few times. V usage is TRBV18 and J usage is TRBJ2-2; possible D gene TRBD2, 6 bases. Germline CDR1 reads KGHSH; CDR2 reads LQKENI. This CDR3 is built from 15 residues. The V end lost 1 base, the J end lost 4 bases, and 10 bases lay between the germline ends. CDR3 sequence reads: CASSPQGRGTGELFF. The CDR3 nucleotides read TGTGCCAGCTCACCACAGGGGCGGGGCACCGGGGAGCTGTTTTTT.

This sequence joins TRBV10-2 and TRBJ2-1; 7 positions agree with TRBD2. Trimming cost V 4 bases and J 12 bases; bases outside gene matches: 12. Germline assignment: CDR1 WSHSY and CDR2 SAAADI. The CDR3 covers 14 residues. CDR3 amino acids: CASSVAGGSQLQFF. CDR3 nucleotide sequence: TGCGCCAGCAGTGTAGCGGGTGGTTCCCAGTTGCAGTTCTTC.

The chain employs TRBV4-2 and TRBJ2-3, with 9 bases aligning to TRBD1. Germline values: CDR1 LGHNA, CDR2 YNFKEQ. The V segment lost 1 base and the J segment 5 bases; nucleotides outside the gene matches: 4. CDR3 length: 15 residues. CDR3 sequence reads: CASSQGQGGIDTQYF. DNA of the CDR3: TGTGCCAGCAGCCAAGGACAGGGGGGAATAGATACGCAGTATTTT.

The chain links TRBV2 to TRBJ1-2, with 8 bases identical to TRBD1. J gave up 4 bases and V 6 bases, and 7 bases lay outside the gene matches. CDR1 is SNHLY and CDR2 is FYNNEI in the germline V gene. The CDR3 has 14 residues. CDR3 DNA sequence: TGTGCCAGCAGCTTCCAGGGGGCACGCTATGGCTACACCTTC. Its protein product is CASSFQGARYGYTF.

The V gene is TRBV5-1, the J gene TRBJ2-2, with D possibly TRBD2 on 6 matching bases. CDR1 is SGHRS, CDR2 YFSETQ, per germline. Trimming left V 1 base short and J 4 bases short, with 14 bases between. This CDR3 has 16 amino acids. The CDR3 DNA reads as TGCGCCAGCAGCTTGAGGACTGCGGGAACCACCGGGGAGCTGTTTTTT. Its translation is CASSLRTAGTTGELFF. The whole variable domain, filled in from reference TRBV5-1 and TRBJ2-2, reads KAGVTQTPRYLIKTRGQQVTLSCSPISGHRSVSWYQQTPGQGLQFLFEYFSETQRNKGNFPGRFSGRQFSNSRSEMNVSTLELGDSALYLCASSLRTAGTTGELFFGEGSRLTVL.

CDR3 sequence: CASSRPGGLDYGYTF. The CDR3 bases are TGTGCCAGCAGCCGACCAGGGGGATTGGACTATGGCTACACCTTC. The chain combines TRBV7-9 with TRBJ1-2, with 7 positions matching TRBD1. V was clipped by 5 bases and J by 3 bases; unmatched bases: 9. Looked up from germline, CDR1 is SEHNR and CDR2 is FQNEAQ (reference sequence). The CDR3 is made up of 15 amino acids. The variable domain in full, with the rest retrieved from reference TRBV7-9 and TRBJ1-2, is DTGVSQNPRHKITKRGQNVTFRCDPISEHNRLYWYRQTLGQGPEFLTYFQNEAQLEKSRLLSDRFSAERPKGSFSTLEIQRTEQGDSAMYLCASSRPGGLDYGYTFGSGTRLTVV.

This chain uses TRBV5-8 with TRBJ2-5; the match to TRBD2 covers 12 bases. Per the germline V gene, CDR1 is SGHTS and CDR2 is YDEGEE. The CDR3 totals 15 residues. Trimming cost V 0 bases and J 11 bases; bases outside gene matches: 8. The chain's CDR3 is CASSLGLAGVEEQYF. The CDR3 nucleotides are TGTGCCAGCAGCTTGGGACTAGCGGGAGTAGAGGAGCAGTACTTC. Using reference TRBV5-8 and TRBJ2-5 for the parts outside the CDR3, the full variable domain is EAGVTQSPTHLIKTRGQQATLRCSPISGHTSVYWYQQALGLGLQFLLWYDEGEERNRGNFPPRFSGRQFPNYSSELNVNALELEDSALYLCASSLGLAGVEEQYFGPGTRLLVL.

This chain joins TRBV19 and TRBJ2-1; the match to TRBD2 covers 10 bases. Germline V gives CDR1 LNHDA, CDR2 SQIVND (reference sequence). This CDR3 spans 15 amino acids. With 7 bases clipped from V and 9 bases from J, the junction kept 12 bases outside the gene matches. CDR3 protein: CASTTLAGAGSEQFF. The CDR3, as DNA: TGTGCCAGTACCACCCTAGCGGGGGCCGGGAGTGAGCAGTTCTTC.

The chain is built from TRBV19 and TRBJ1-1; D gene unclear. The CDR3 is 16 residues long. V lost 5 bases and J lost 4, with 20 bases in between. CDR1 is LNHDA and CDR2 is SQIVND in the germline V gene (reference sequence). The CDR3 sequence: CASSPTVGRGSTEAFF. For the CDR3, the DNA is TGTGCCAGTAGTCCGACGGTTGGACGGGGTAGCACTGAAGCTTTCTTT.

The V call is TRBV7-9, the J call TRBJ1-4, with D unresolved. CDR3 length equals 16 residues. CDR1 is SEHNR and CDR2 is FQNEAQ in the germline V gene (reference sequence). V lost 0 bases to trimming and J lost 6 bases, with 14 bases between them. CDR3 amino acids: CASSLARRARDEKLFF. In nucleotides, the CDR3 is TGTGCCAGCAGCTTAGCCAGGCGCGCGAGGGATGAAAAACTGTTTTTT.